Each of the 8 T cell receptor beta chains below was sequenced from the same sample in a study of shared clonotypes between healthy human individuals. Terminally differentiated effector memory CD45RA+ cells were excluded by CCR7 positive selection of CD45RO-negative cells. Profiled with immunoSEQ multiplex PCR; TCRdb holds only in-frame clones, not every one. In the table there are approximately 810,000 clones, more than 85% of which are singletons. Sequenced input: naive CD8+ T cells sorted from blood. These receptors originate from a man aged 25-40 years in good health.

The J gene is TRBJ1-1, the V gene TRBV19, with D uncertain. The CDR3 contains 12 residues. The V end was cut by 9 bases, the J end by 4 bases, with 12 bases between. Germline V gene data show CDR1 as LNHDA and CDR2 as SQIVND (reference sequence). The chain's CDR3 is CASGEVGTEAFF. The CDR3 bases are TGTGCCAGCGGAGAGGTAGGCACTGAAGCTTTCTTT. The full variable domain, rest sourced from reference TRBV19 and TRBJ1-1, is DGGITQSPKYLFRKEGQNVTLSCEQNLNHDAMYWYRQDPGQGLRLIYYSQIVNDFQKGDIAEGYSVSREKKESFPLTVTSAQKNPTAFYLCASGEVGTEAFFGQGTRLTVV.

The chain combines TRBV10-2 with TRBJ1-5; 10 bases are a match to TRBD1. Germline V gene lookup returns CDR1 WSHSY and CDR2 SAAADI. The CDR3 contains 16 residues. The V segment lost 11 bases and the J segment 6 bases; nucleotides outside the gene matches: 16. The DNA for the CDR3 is TGCGCCGGCCCAGGGCCGGGGACAGGGGACGGTCAGCCCCAGCATTTT. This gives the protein CAGPGPGTGDGQPQHF.

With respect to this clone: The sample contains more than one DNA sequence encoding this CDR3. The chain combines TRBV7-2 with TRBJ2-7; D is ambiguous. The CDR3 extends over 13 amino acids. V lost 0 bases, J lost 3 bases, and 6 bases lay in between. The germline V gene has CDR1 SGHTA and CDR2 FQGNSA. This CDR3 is CASSLADLYEQYF. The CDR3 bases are TGTGCCAGCAGCTTAGCGGACCTCTACGAGCAGTACTTC.

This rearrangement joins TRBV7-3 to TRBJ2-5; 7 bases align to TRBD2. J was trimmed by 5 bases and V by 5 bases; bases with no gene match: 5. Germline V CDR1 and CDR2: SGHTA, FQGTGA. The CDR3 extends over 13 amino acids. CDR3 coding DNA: TGTGCCAGCAGCCCTAGCGGCCGGGAGACCCAGTACTTC. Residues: CASSPSGRETQYF.

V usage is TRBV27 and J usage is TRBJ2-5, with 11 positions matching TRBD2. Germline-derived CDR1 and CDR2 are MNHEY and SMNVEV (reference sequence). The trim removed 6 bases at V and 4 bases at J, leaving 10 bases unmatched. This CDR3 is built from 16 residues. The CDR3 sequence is CASRPSVAGGPETQYF. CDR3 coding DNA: TGTGCCAGCAGGCCGTCTGTAGCGGGAGGGCCAGAGACCCAGTACTTC.

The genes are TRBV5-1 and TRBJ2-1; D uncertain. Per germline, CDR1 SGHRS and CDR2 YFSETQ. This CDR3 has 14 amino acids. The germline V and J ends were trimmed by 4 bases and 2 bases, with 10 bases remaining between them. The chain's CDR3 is CASSAPEAYNEQFF. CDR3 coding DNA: TGCGCCAGCAGCGCCCCCGAGGCCTACAATGAGCAGTTCTTC.

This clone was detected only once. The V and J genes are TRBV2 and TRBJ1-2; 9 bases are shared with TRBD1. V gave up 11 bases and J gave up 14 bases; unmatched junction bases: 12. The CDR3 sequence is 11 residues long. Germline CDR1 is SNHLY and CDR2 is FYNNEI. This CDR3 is CAARTGDVITF. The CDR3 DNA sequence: TGTGCCGCCAGGACAGGGGATGTAATTACCTTC. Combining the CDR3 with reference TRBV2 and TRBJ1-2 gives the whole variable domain EPEVTQTPSHQVTQMGQEVILRCVPISNHLYFYWYRQILGQKVEFLVSFYNNEISEKSEIFDDQFSVERPDGSNFTLKIRSTKLEDSAMYFCAARTGDVITFGSGTRLTVV.

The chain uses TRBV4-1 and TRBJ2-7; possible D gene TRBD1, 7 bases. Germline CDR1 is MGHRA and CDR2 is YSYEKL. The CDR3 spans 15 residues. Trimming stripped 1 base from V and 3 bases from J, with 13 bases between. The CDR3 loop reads CASSQAGGSGYEQYF. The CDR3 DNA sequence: TGCGCCAGCAGCCAAGCAGGGGGGTCAGGCTACGAGCAGTACTTC.